Sequencing of this TCR beta chain was carried out in a study of T cell responses to AZD1222 COVID-19 vaccine. General study points: Repertoires were obtained solely post-peak T cell response. It was only 6 or 7 AZD1222 recipients who were seropositive at baseline. There were vaccine-associated CD4 TCRs across spike, dominant at 160-218 and 743-854. Clonal diversity was possibly underestimated, and white British individuals and females predominated among donors.

CDR1 is MNHNS, CDR2 SASEGT, per germline. V lost 2 bases, J lost 0 bases, and 10 bases lay in between. The CDR3 is 16 amino acids. Profiling relied on immunoSEQ multiplex PCR, and the TCRdb table lists in-frame clones only, not all of them. The sample has 150,000 to 200,000 clones, just over 90% seen once. Notes on this clone: Its antigen is undetermined.

The receptor was isolated from an adult who received the AZD1222 COVID-19 vaccine. The chain uses TRBV6-1 and TRBJ1-4; maybe TRBD1 (5 bases). The source was peripheral blood, collected 28 days after the second AZD1222 dose. The CDR3 DNA reads TGTGCCAGCAGTGAAAACCAGGGAGCAACTAATGAAAAACTGTTTTTT. Translating it yields CASSENQGATNEKLFF.